The sequence of this T cell receptor (beta chain) was determined in a study of T cell responses to AZD1222 COVID-19 vaccine. Germline lookup yields CDR1 MNHEY and CDR2 SMNVEV (reference sequence). The V end lost 3 bases, the J end lost 7 bases, and 12 bases lay between the germline ends. CDR3 length equals 13 residues. Repertoires were generated with immunoSEQ multiplex PCR, while TCRdb's copy carries only in-frame clones and drops some. The data hold 150,000 to 200,000 clones, with more than 90% observed a single time. The sequences come from peripheral blood, collected 28 days after the second dose of the MenACWY control vaccine. This chain joins TRBV27 and TRBJ1-2; D perhaps matches TRBD1 (5 bases). The receptor was derived from an adult who received the MenACWY meningococcal vaccine as a control. CDR3: CASSFGTARGYTF. The DNA of the CDR3 is TGTGCCAGCAGTTTCGGGACCGCCCGTGGCTACACCTTC.